The entry that follows covers one T cell receptor (beta chain) sequence. The sample belongs to a study of T-cell reconstitution after alpha-beta-depleted transplantation in children. The TCRbeta library incorporated unique molecular identifiers. TCRdb fed the PCR reads into MiXCR, producing one record per CDR3 protein. The data hold roughly 500,000 distinct CDR3 sequences, with approximately 29% observed a single time. Material: PBMCs from the stem cell graft donor, obtained from the stem cell graft. This TCR came from a human donor who donated a stem cell graft to a child with aplastic anemia.

CDR3 region: CASSSPQVGVGGYTF. DNA for the CDR3: TGTGCCAGCAGCTCACCTCAGGTCGGGGTTGGTGGCTACACCTTC. The chain uses TRBV7-9 and TRBJ1-2, with D unclear. The V end lost 4 bases, the J end lost 7 bases, and 19 bases lay between the germline ends. CDR3 length: 15 residues. The germline V gene encodes CDR1 SEHNR and CDR2 FQNEAQ (reference sequence).